This passage covers 26 T cell receptor beta chains from one sample sequenced in a study of T cells after yellow fever vaccination. TCRdb re-called the 5' RACE reads through MiXCR, storing one row per CDR3 protein. The sample yields a few hundred thousand distinct CDR3 sequences, roughly 3.9% seen once. The source material was PBMCs, sampled 5 days after the yellow fever booster vaccination. These receptors were obtained from a man between 18 and 29 years old who received the YFV17D yellow fever vaccine.

The chain is built from TRBV3-1 and TRBJ2-1, with 8 positions matching TRBD2. Germline trimming cut 4 bases from V and 7 bases from J; bases unmatched to any gene: 9. Germline CDR1 reads LGHDT; CDR2 reads YNNKEL (reference sequence). CDR3 length: 15 residues. The DNA for the CDR3 is TGTGCCAGCAGCCCCCTCGGGGGGGCCGGGAATGAGCAGTTCTTC. Its protein is CASSPLGGAGNEQFF.

This clonotype occurred many times. The rearrangement links TRBV7-8 to TRBJ2-3; D is unresolved. Germline loops: CDR1 SGHVS, CDR2 FQNEAQ. CDR3 size: 14 residues. Deletions cut 4 bases from V and 10 bases from J, with 18 bases between. CDR3 DNA: TGTGCCAGCAGCTCCGGTGTGGACGGGCCCCCGCAGTATTTT. Amino acid sequence: CASSSGVDGPPQYF.

This clonotype was found a few times. V gene TRBV7-8 combines with J gene TRBJ2-2; 7 positions agree with TRBD2. Germline V gene lookup returns CDR1 SGHVS and CDR2 FQNEAQ. The CDR3 is 15 residues long. Germline trimming cut 8 bases from V and 0 bases from J; bases unmatched to any gene: 6. The CDR3 region is CASVPGLSNTGELFF. For the CDR3, the DNA is TGTGCCAGCGTACCGGGACTATCGAACACCGGGGAGCTGTTTTTT. The complete variable domain, with remaining parts taken from reference TRBV7-8 and TRBJ2-2, reads GAGVSQSPRYKVAKRGQDVALRCDPISGHVSLFWYQQALGQGPEFLTYFQNEAQLDKSGLPSDRFFAERPEGSVSTLKIQRTQQEDSAVYLCASVPGLSNTGELFFGEGSRLTVL.

This sequence joins TRBV6-1 and TRBJ1-4; D is unclear. Germline lookup yields CDR1 MNHNS and CDR2 SASEGT. The CDR3 totals 15 residues. V was trimmed by 4 bases and J by 0 bases, leaving 9 bases between them. Here the CDR3 DNA reads TGTGCCAGCAGTGTGTTCCAGGCAACTAATGAAAAACTGTTTTTT. Amino acids: CASSVFQATNEKLFF.

The rearrangement links TRBV5-6 to TRBJ2-1, with 7 bases lining up with TRBD2. The junction had 6 bases not matched to a gene; V was cut back by 0 bases and J by 6 bases. There are 15 residues in the CDR3. CDR1 SGHDT and CDR2 YYEEEE come from the germline V gene. This CDR3 reads CASSLESGAGNEQFF. CDR3 coding DNA: TGTGCCAGCAGCTTGGAGAGCGGGGCGGGCAATGAGCAGTTCTTC.

This clonotype occurred many times. The CDR3 DNA reads as TGCAGTGCTAGAGATCCCCTAGCTAGCTACCTAGAGACCCAGTACTTC. Translated: CSARDPLASYLETQYF. The chain carries TRBV20-1 and TRBJ2-5; possible D gene TRBD2, 5 bases. The germline CDR1 and CDR2 sequences are DFQATT and SNEGSKA (reference sequence). The CDR3 consists of 16 residues. Trimming removed 0 bases from V and 4 bases from J, with 18 bases in between.

The chain carries TRBV10-3 and TRBJ2-3; TRBD1 agrees at 8 bases. The CDR3 has 14 residues. V gave up 8 bases and J gave up 4 bases; unmatched junction bases: 8. Germline assignment: CDR1 ENHRY and CDR2 SYGVKD. CDR3 nucleotide sequence: TGTGCCATCCTTACGACAGGGGCCCCAGATACGCAGTATTTT. This sequence encodes CAILTTGAPDTQYF.

The V gene is TRBV20-1, the J gene TRBJ1-1; maybe TRBD1 (5 bases). There are 15 residues in the CDR3. Trimming cost V 1 base and J 0 bases, with 12 bases left between them. Germline CDR1 reads DFQATT; CDR2 reads SNEGSKA (reference sequence). The CDR3 region is CSARVIGTVNTEAFF. In DNA form, the CDR3 reads TGCAGTGCTAGAGTTATCGGGACGGTGAACACTGAAGCTTTCTTT.

This clonotype was counted many times. The chain employs TRBV9 and TRBJ2-1, with 8 bases aligning to TRBD2. Germline V lookup: CDR1 SGDLS, CDR2 YYNGEE. This CDR3 region has 16 residues. The V segment lost 4 bases and the J segment 2 bases; nucleotides outside the gene matches: 8. CDR3 sequence (DNA): TGTGCCAGCAGCCCCTCGGGGGGGGGAGCCTACAATGAGCAGTTCTTC. This encodes CASSPSGGGAYNEQFF. Drawing the rest from reference TRBV9 and TRBJ2-1, the complete variable domain is DSGVTQTPKHLITATGQRVTLRCSPRSGDLSVYWYQQSLDQGLQFLIQYYNGEERAKGNILERFSAQQFPDLHSELNLSSLELGDSALYFCASSPSGGGAYNEQFFGPGTRLTVL.

The chain couples TRBV7-2 to TRBJ2-3; 12 bases align to TRBD2. CDR1 and CDR2 (germline): SGHTA, FQGNSA. The CDR3 contains 17 residues. V gave up 5 bases and J gave up 4 bases; unmatched junction bases: 10. This CDR3 is CASSKGPSGGASDTQYF. DNA of the CDR3: TGTGCCAGCAGCAAAGGCCCTAGCGGGGGGGCTTCAGATACGCAGTATTTT.

This clonotype showed up many times. This chain uses TRBV7-3 with TRBJ2-2; TRBD1 is a possible D gene (6 bases). Trimming took 8 bases from V and 4 from J, leaving 17 bases between them. The length of the CDR3 is 15 residues. From germline, CDR1 is SGHTA and CDR2 FQGTGA. The DNA of the CDR3 is TGTGCCAGCTCTGCAGGGGAGCACTCCACCGGGGAGCTGTTTTTT. Translation gives CASSAGEHSTGELFF.

This clonotype was counted between two and nine times. This rearrangement joins TRBV20-1 to TRBJ1-5; TRBD1 might be the D (6 bases). The germline V gene has CDR1 DFQATT and CDR2 SNEGSKA (reference sequence). Between the trimmed V and J ends, which lost 4 bases and 6 bases, there was a span of 16 bases. This CDR3 has 14 amino acids. CDR3 region: CSAKLPGVPQPQHF. In DNA form, the CDR3 reads TGCAGTGCTAAACTTCCAGGGGTTCCTCAGCCCCAGCATTTT.

The sample holds many counts of this clonotype. This rearrangement joins TRBV5-6 to TRBJ1-4; no firm D call. Germline V gene sequence: CDR1 SGHDT, CDR2 YYEEEE. The CDR3 loop spans 13 amino acids. Deletions cut 0 bases from V and 4 bases from J, with 4 bases between. CDR3 sequence reads: CASSLGDNEKLFF. The CDR3 DNA is TGTGCCAGCAGCTTGGGGGATAATGAAAAACTGTTTTTT.

J is TRBJ2-2 and V is TRBV7-2; 7 nucleotides match TRBD2. With V trimmed by 1 base and J by 6 bases, 8 bases remained unmatched. Germline-derived CDR1 and CDR2 are SGHTA and FQGNSA. CDR3 size: 16 residues. This CDR3 is CASSLVATGGSGELFF. CDR3 DNA: TGTGCCAGCAGCTTAGTGGCGACGGGGGGTTCCGGGGAGCTGTTTTTT. Using reference TRBV7-2 and TRBJ2-2 for the parts outside the CDR3, the full variable domain is GAGVSQSPSNKVTEKGKDVELRCDPISGHTALYWYRQSLGQGLEFLIYFQGNSAPDKSGLPSDRFSAERTGGSVSTLTIQRTQQEDSAVYLCASSLVATGGSGELFFGEGSRLTVL.

In its sample, this clonotype was seen many times. V and J are TRBV28 and TRBJ1-5, with D possibly matching TRBD1 (6 bases). The CDR3 covers 12 residues. Trimming cost V 8 bases and J 3 bases, with 8 bases left between them. Germline lookup yields CDR1 MDHEN and CDR2 SYDVKM. In nucleotides, the CDR3 is TGTGCCAGCGGGGGCGTCAATCAGCCCCAGCATTTT. Its protein product is CASGGVNQPQHF.

This clonotype was found a few times. The V and J genes are TRBV4-2 and TRBJ2-7; the match to TRBD2 covers 12 bases. Germline CDR1 and CDR2: LGHNA and YNFKEQ. This CDR3 is built from 17 residues. The J segment lost 2 bases and the V segment lost 1 base, leaving 6 bases of the junction unmatched. CDR3 sequence: CASSQVPSGGVAYEQYV. Written as DNA, the CDR3 is TGTGCCAGCAGCCAAGTGCCTAGCGGGGGGGTCGCCTACGAGCAGTACGTC.

This clonotype was found many times. V gene TRBV7-2 combines with J gene TRBJ2-3, with TRBD2 identical over 14 bases. This CDR3 contains 16 residues. From germline, CDR1 is SGHTA and CDR2 FQGNSA. Unmatched junction bases numbered 5, after V lost 5 bases and J lost 4 bases. The CDR3 spells CASSPGLAGGADTQYF. CDR3 nucleotides: TGTGCCAGCAGCCCCGGACTAGCGGGGGGTGCAGATACGCAGTATTTT.

This clonotype has ten or more counts. The chain couples TRBV7-3 to TRBJ2-3, with D uncertain. The germline gives CDR1 SGHTA, CDR2 FQGTGA. V lost 4 bases and J 2 bases, leaving 10 bases between the germline ends. The CDR3 spans 14 residues. The CDR3, as DNA: TGTGCCAGCAGCTCGGGCCGATCCACAGATACGCAGTATTTT. Protein: CASSSGRSTDTQYF.

Regarding this clonotype: The junction differs from germline at one of its ends, possibly a read error. The chain couples TRBV12-3 or TRBV12-4 to TRBJ1-2; D not certain. The CDR3 is made up of 11 amino acids. The CDR3 DNA sequence: TGTGCCAGCAGCCGACACGCCTGGGCAGTTTTC. It is translated as CASSRHAWAVF.

The table lists this clonotype with a few counts. The rearrangement uses TRBV24-1 and TRBJ1-5; tentatively, D is TRBD1 (5 bases). V was cut by 0 bases and J by 10 bases, with 24 bases left in between. The germline V gene has CDR1 KGHDR and CDR2 SFDVKD. The CDR3 runs to 18 residues. The CDR3 is CATSDLWSGPQNWIPQHF. The CDR3 DNA is TGTGCCACCAGTGATTTGTGGTCGGGGCCGCAAAATTGGATCCCCCAGCATTTT.

The V call is TRBV20-1, the J call TRBJ2-3; 7 bases agree with TRBD2. CDR3 length: 14 amino acids. The V gene's germline CDR1 is DFQATT and CDR2 SNEGSKA (reference sequence). The trim removed 6 bases at V and 4 bases at J, leaving 10 bases unmatched. In nucleotides, the CDR3 is TGCAGTGCCGCGGGAGTACTAGTTCCAGATACGCAGTATTTT. Amino acid sequence: CSAAGVLVPDTQYF.

This chain joins TRBV6-2 or TRBV6-3 and TRBJ2-1, with D unresolved. CDR1 MNHEY and CDR2 SVGEGT come from the germline V gene. The CDR3 runs to 11 residues. The V gene lost 8 bases and the J gene lost 5 bases, with 7 bases spanning the gap. Here the CDR3 DNA reads TGTGCCAGCTCACAACACAATGAGCAGTTCTTC. Its translation: CASSQHNEQFF.

This clonotype was detected many times. The chain recombines TRBV18 with TRBJ2-2, with D tentatively TRBD1 or TRBD2 (5 bases each). V dropped 2 bases and J dropped 9 bases, with 7 bases sitting between them. This CDR3 has 12 amino acids. From germline, CDR1 is KGHSH and CDR2 LQKENI. The CDR3, as DNA: TGTGCCAGCTCACCAAGGGGACGGGAGCTGTTTTTT. It translates to CASSPRGRELFF.

This clonotype was detected a few times. This chain links TRBV7-2 with TRBJ2-7; weak D call: TRBD1 (5 bases). In germline, CDR1 is SGHTA, CDR2 FQGNSA. Trimming took off 3 bases at V and 2 bases at J, with 11 bases between the two ends. The CDR3 runs to 14 residues. The CDR3 coding sequence is TGTGCCAGCAGCTTCGGTGGGGCGACCTACGAGCAGTACTTC. This encodes CASSFGGATYEQYF.

The V and J genes are TRBV5-4 and TRBJ2-3; either TRBD1 or TRBD2 may fit D (6 bases each). The CDR3 length is 14 residues. Germline-derived CDR1 and CDR2 are SGHNT and YYREEE (reference sequence). V was clipped by 3 bases and J by 5 bases, with 13 bases between them. CDR3 loop: CASSSWGAVDTQYF. The CDR3 DNA sequence: TGTGCCAGCAGCTCGTGGGGGGCCGTAGATACGCAGTATTTT. The complete variable domain, with remaining parts taken from reference TRBV5-4 and TRBJ2-3, reads ETGVTQSPTHLIKTRGQQVTLRCSSQSGHNTVSWYQQALGQGPQFIFQYYREEENGRGNFPPRFSGLQFPNYSSELNVNALELDDSALYLCASSSWGAVDTQYFGPGTRLTVL.

This clonotype came up once. Since a much larger clone is just one base distant, this may be a read error. This rearrangement joins TRBV7-3 to TRBJ1-6, with D unclear. The germline V gene encodes CDR1 SGHTA and CDR2 FQGTGA. The CDR3 loop spans 14 amino acids. CDR3: CASSFDTVNSPIHF. As DNA, the CDR3 is TGTGCCAGCAGCTTCGATACGGTTAATTCACCCATCCACTTT.